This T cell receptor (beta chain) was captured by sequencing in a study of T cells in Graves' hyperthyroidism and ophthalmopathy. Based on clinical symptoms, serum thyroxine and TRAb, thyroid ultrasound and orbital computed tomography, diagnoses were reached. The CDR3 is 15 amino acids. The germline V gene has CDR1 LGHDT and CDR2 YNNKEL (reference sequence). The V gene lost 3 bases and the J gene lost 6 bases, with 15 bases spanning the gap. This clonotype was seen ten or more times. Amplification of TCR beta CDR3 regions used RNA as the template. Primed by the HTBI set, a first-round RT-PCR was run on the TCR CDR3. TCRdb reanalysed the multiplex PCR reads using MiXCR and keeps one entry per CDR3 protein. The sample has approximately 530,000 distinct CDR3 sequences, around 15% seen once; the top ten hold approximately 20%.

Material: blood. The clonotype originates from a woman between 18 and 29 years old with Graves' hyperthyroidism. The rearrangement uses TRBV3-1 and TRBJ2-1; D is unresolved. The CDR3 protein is CASSHIHRGGNEQFF. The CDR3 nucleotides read TGTGCCAGCAGCCATATTCACCGCGGCGGCAATGAGCAGTTCTTC.